This T cell receptor beta chain was captured in a study of T cell clonotyping in hematopoietic cell transplantation. The germline V and J ends were trimmed by 4 bases and 2 bases, with 18 bases remaining between them. Germline CDR1 is SGDLS and CDR2 is YYNGEE. This CDR3 has 17 amino acids. Clones were read by immunoSEQ multiplex PCR, and TCRdb kept only the in-frame ones, dropping some. The repertoire holds approximately 7,200 clones, with more than 70% as singletons. Study-wide findings and caveats: Pathologically expanded recipient clonotypes increased progressively from day 30 to day 180 as diversity fell.

Details on this clone: The antigen is undetermined.

The chain uses TRBV9 and TRBJ2-2; D not certain. This sample comprised PBMCs, obtained 100 days after allogeneic stem cell transplant. This receptor was obtained from a male patient aged 18-29 years who had an allogeneic stem cell transplant from a related donor, so the T cells may come from the graft donor. Some clones in this sample may be carry-over from other donors' samples. DNA of the CDR3: TGTGCCAGCAGCCCCCGGCTCGCGGACGATAACACCGGGGAGCTGTTTTTT. The encoded protein is CASSPRLADDNTGELFF.